This TCR beta chain originates from a study of T cell responses to AZD1222 COVID-19 vaccine (dated by TCRdb to the early 2020s). Broadly, across the study: TCR sequencing was performed for about 250 trial participants, of whom about 200 were given two doses of AZD1222 and around 26 were given two doses of MenACWY control vaccine. Trial participants were enrolled by age into 18-55, 56-69 and 70-plus year subgroups, with about 150, 28 and 57 TCR-sequenced participants respectively.

Note on this clone: Its antigen is still unknown. Base qualities are missing; no much larger clone stands one base away.

Counted from cysteine to phenylalanine, this CDR3 has 16 amino acids. The CDR3 DNA has 48 bases and is translated from base 1. V is cut back by 0 bases and J by 4 bases, with 2 bases in the junction unmatched. CDR1 and CDR2 are read off the germline V gene as MRHNA and SNTAGT. The study at large found these results: The vaccine-associated CD4 TCRs covered the entire spike protein, and the dominant responses fell in regions 160-218 and 743-854. Most participants were white British and females outnumbered males, and the authors suggested that clonal diversity may have been underestimated. Conclusions about previously exposed vaccinees are limited, since just five or six AZD1222 recipients were seropositive for SARS-CoV-2 at baseline. Reportedly, close to half of the unique spike-specific TCRs recognized epitopes lying outside the regions that are mutated in the B.1.351 and B.1.1.7 variants. In the small 56-69-year group, the increase in depth fell short of significance, most likely because of low power. A significant rise in spike-specific TCR breadth and depth was observed after two AZD1222 doses relative to day 0 and relative to MenACWY recipients. Because no day 14 peak-response samples were available, the repertoires could be characterized only after the peak T cell response.

The time point label for this specimen denotes: about 28 days (+/-7) after the second vaccine dose. AZD1222 recipients whose second dose came at about 4 weeks and those whose second dose came at about 12 weeks were combined into one group, since spike-specific TCR depth and breadth did not differ between the two schedules. Vaccinee samples came from UK trials COV001 and COV002, including a single-blind randomized controlled phase 2/3 trial of AZD1222 (ChAdOx1 nCoV-19) in healthy adults. For TCRbeta chain sequencing, PBMC samples from trial participants were taken at day 0 and at day 28 after the second dose. The CDR3 regions of human TCRbeta chains were subjected to immunosequencing. Under the source paper's analysis protocol: Repertoire TCRs were checked for matches against a reference library of SARS-CoV-2-specific TCRs that had been generated using the MIRA antigen-specificity platform. Breadth meant the fraction of unique TCRs that were SARS-CoV-2-associated, whereas depth meant the fraction of total T cells that were SARS-CoV-2-associated. Each spike-specific TCR was assigned to its reactive spike region and to a CD4 or CD8 class using the MIRA data. Log10-transformed breadth and depth values were compared by one-way ANOVA with Sidak's multiple comparisons tests. Entries here come from immuneACCESS through TCRdb and include only in-frame sequences with V and J called. Some clones fail to appear in such tables; in the studies checked, an unresolved V gene covers under half of the shortfall, and the cause of the remainder is unknown. V and J calls and clone size come straight from that table; D and trimming were deduced from the DNA. Within this sample are around 170,000 clones, with 92% of them counted one time only. In total, the top ten clones hold 1.5% to 2% of the sample.

Recombination connected TRBV6-4 to TRBJ2-1; the junction holds 11 bases that match TRBD2. The origin of this receptor is an adult who received the AZD1222 COVID-19 vaccine. The specimen comprised peripheral blood, sampled 28 days after the second AZD1222 dose. This receptor carries the CDR3 CASSDSRLAGYNEQFF. Read as DNA, the sequence is TGTGCCAGCAGTGACTCGAGACTAGCGGGGTACAATGAGCAGTTCTTC.